These 14 T cell receptor beta chains were all obtained from the same sample, sequenced in a study of T-cell memory formation after mild COVID-19 (TCRdb year 2021). Library generation was performed with 5' RACE. Instrument on record: Illumina NovaSeq 6000. TCRdb reran the public reads through fastp at Q25 and MiXCR, keeping productive beta chains. Rows are combined by CDR3 protein, so each entry shows the most common genes and DNA. The sample table records 350,000 to 450,000 distinct CDR3 sequences; about 24% of these occur just once. The ten largest make up roughly 8.9% of the sample. The source material was PBMCs or a T cell subset sorted from them (not recorded which). These receptors originate from an adult woman who had mild COVID-19 (a few samples of this study predate the infection). The sample titles of this study are shuffled in the database, so cell type and time point are left out; the donor was told from shared clones.

This clonotype has only a few counts. The chain joins TRBV7-2 to TRBJ2-7; D may be TRBD2 (5 bases). The germline CDR1 and CDR2 sequences are SGHTA and FQGNSA. This CDR3 comprises 15 residues. V lost 5 bases, J lost 2 bases, and 16 bases lay in between. For the CDR3, the DNA is TGTGCCAGCAGCCTCAGTAGGAGCGGACCCTACGAGCAGTACTTC. Its protein is CASSLSRSGPYEQYF.

This chain links TRBV18 with TRBJ1-2; D uncertain. V lost 5 bases to trimming and J lost 6 bases, with 16 bases between them. Germline lookup yields CDR1 KGHSH and CDR2 LQKENI. The CDR3 has 14 residues. CDR3 in amino acids: CASSVPGGPHGYTF. The CDR3 bases are TGTGCCAGCTCAGTTCCAGGAGGTCCTCATGGCTACACCTTC.

The rearrangement uses TRBV4-2 and TRBJ2-3, with 7 nucleotides matching TRBD1. The ends lost 5 bases at V and 3 bases at J; junction bases unmatched: 14. The CDR3 is 17 amino acids. Germline CDR1 is LGHNA and CDR2 is YNFKEQ. CDR3 nucleotide sequence: TGTGCCAGCAGCTCCCGGACAGGTAGAATGGGGACAGATACGCAGTATTTT. Protein product: CASSSRTGRMGTDTQYF.

This clonotype was seen a handful of times. The V and J genes are TRBV6-5 and TRBJ2-3; possible D gene TRBD1, 6 bases. Trimming removed 6 bases at V and 3 bases at J, with 22 bases between. The V gene's germline CDR1 is MNHEY and CDR2 SVGAGI. The CDR3 is made up of 17 amino acids. The CDR3 sequence: CASRALSRGSTTDTQYF. The CDR3 nucleotides are TGTGCCAGCAGGGCACTCTCCAGGGGATCGACGACAGATACGCAGTATTTT.

The chain recombines TRBV27 with TRBJ2-7; tentative D call: TRBD2 (6 bases). This CDR3 has 14 residues. Germline CDR1 is MNHEY and CDR2 is SMNVEV (reference sequence). With 5 bases removed from V and 3 bases from J, the gap between germline ends came to 14 bases. The CDR3 is CASSLTGTGYEQYF. Written as DNA, the CDR3 is TGTGCCAGCAGTCTTACCGGGACTGGCTACGAGCAGTACTTC.

The chain combines TRBV5-1 with TRBJ2-7; 9 bases line up with TRBD1. The CDR3 totals 14 residues. J was trimmed by 6 bases and V by 4 bases; bases with no gene match: 8. Germline V gene sequence: CDR1 SGHRS, CDR2 YFSETQ. The CDR3 sequence: CASSVRDREGEQYF. The CDR3 DNA is TGCGCCAGCAGCGTACGGGACAGGGAGGGCGAGCAGTACTTC.

This clonotype occurred a few times. V usage is TRBV11-2 and J usage is TRBJ1-1, with D maybe TRBD1 (5 bases). This CDR3 is 13 amino acids long. The germline V gene has CDR1 SGHAT and CDR2 FQNNGV. Trimming took off 10 bases at V and 0 bases at J, with 12 bases between the two ends. The CDR3 protein is CATSTALNTEAFF. The CDR3 bases are TGTGCCACTTCGACAGCCTTGAACACTGAAGCTTTCTTT. Based on the CDR3 plus reference TRBV11-2 and TRBJ1-1, the full variable domain is EAGVAQSPRYKIIEKRQSVAFWCNPISGHATLYWYQQILGQGPKLLIQFQNNGVVDDSQLPKDRFSAERLKGVDSTLKIQPAKLEDSAVYLCATSTALNTEAFFGQGTRLTVV.

The J gene is TRBJ2-1, the V gene TRBV4-3; TRBD1 aligns across 10 bases. The CDR3 is 15 amino acids. Trimming took 3 bases from V and 3 from J; bases not matched to a gene: 2. CDR1 and CDR2 from the germline V gene are LGHNA and YSLEER. The CDR3 loop reads CASSQRDRGYNEQFF. CDR3 nucleotides: TGCGCCAGCAGCCAGCGGGACAGGGGCTACAATGAGCAGTTCTTC.

The V and J genes are TRBV5-5 and TRBJ2-7; 11 bases map to TRBD1. CDR1 and CDR2 (germline): SGHKS, YYEKEE (reference sequence). V shed 0 bases, J shed 3 bases, and the junction held 2 bases outside the gene matches. This CDR3 has 15 amino acids. In nucleotides, the CDR3 is TGTGCCAGCAGCTTGGCGGGACAGGGGGTCTACGAGCAGTACTTC. It yields the protein CASSLAGQGVYEQYF.

This clonotype was detected a few times. The chain links TRBV2 to TRBJ1-2; tentatively, D is TRBD1 (5 bases). Germline V gene data show CDR1 as SNHLY and CDR2 as FYNNEI. V shed 7 bases and J shed 4 bases, with 16 bases lying between them. The CDR3 is 14 amino acids. The CDR3 here is CASKGQETFYGYTF. The CDR3 coding sequence is TGTGCCAGCAAGGGGCAGGAGACTTTCTATGGCTACACCTTC.

This clonotype was seen more than once but under ten times. The V call is TRBV11-3, the J call TRBJ2-1; 8 bases match TRBD2. V trimming: 5 bases; J trimming: 5 bases; junction bases outside the gene matches: 8. Germline CDR1 and CDR2: SGHNT and YENEEA. This CDR3 contains 15 residues. CDR3 residues: CASSAERGHNNEQFF. DNA of the CDR3: TGTGCCAGCAGCGCCGAGCGGGGGCACAACAATGAGCAGTTCTTC.

This clonotype came up a few times. CDR3 sequence (DNA): TGCAGTGCTAGAGATGAGCCTAGCCGCACAGATACGCAGTATTTT. Amino acids: CSARDEPSRTDTQYF. The chain joins TRBV20-1 to TRBJ2-3, with a tentative D call TRBD2 (5 bases). CDR3 size: 15 residues. V dropped 0 bases and J dropped 1 base, with 11 bases sitting between them. Germline assignment: CDR1 DFQATT and CDR2 SNEGSKA (reference sequence).

This clonotype was counted only a few times. The CDR3 sequence: CSASLAFATNEKLFF. The CDR3 DNA is TGCAGTGCTAGCTTGGCGTTCGCAACTAATGAAAAACTGTTTTTT. The rearrangement uses TRBV20-1 and TRBJ1-4; D unresolved. Trimming pared 3 bases from V and 0 bases from J, leaving 11 bases between. Germline CDR1 reads DFQATT; CDR2 reads SNEGSKA (reference sequence). CDR3 size: 15 residues.

The chain couples TRBV11-2 to TRBJ1-2, with 8 positions matching TRBD1. The CDR3 runs 15 residues. Losses at the gene ends were 4 bases for V and 4 bases for J; bases not matched to a gene: 8. Germline assignment: CDR1 SGHAT and CDR2 FQNNGV. The CDR3 region has the DNA TGTGCCAGCAGCTCGTACCACGGGACAGGCTATGGCTACACCTTC. Its protein is CASSSYHGTGYGYTF.